The next 27 T cell receptor beta chains were all read from a single sample in a study of neurological immune-mediated disorders. As for time point: longitudinal time-point 1 (baseline). TCRdb reanalysed the 5' RACE reads using MiXCR and keeps one entry per CDR3 protein. The table has 71,000 or so distinct CDR3 sequences, roughly an eighth seen once. The sample was PBMCs. The receptor source for this set is a female donor with HTLV-1-associated myelopathy (HAM/TSP).

This clonotype was seen ten or more times. The rearrangement links TRBV5-1 to TRBJ1-5; D gene ambiguous. Germline V gene sequence: CDR1 SGHRS, CDR2 YFSETQ. The V and J ends lost 0 bases and 3 bases respectively, with 4 bases between them. CDR3 size: 13 residues. In DNA form, the CDR3 reads TGCGCCAGCAGCTTGGATCCCAATCAGCCCCAGCATTTT. Translating gives CASSLDPNQPQHF.

This clonotype was recorded many times. This chain links TRBV6-5 with TRBJ2-7, with 11 bases aligning to TRBD1. Germline V gene data show CDR1 as MNHEY and CDR2 as SVGAGI. The CDR3 extends over 14 amino acids. V trimming: 5 bases; J trimming: 7 bases; junction bases outside the gene matches: 7. In DNA form, the CDR3 reads TGTGCCAGCAGTCCGGACAGGGGGCGTCTTGAGCAGTACTTC. It yields the protein CASSPDRGRLEQYF.

This clonotype was recorded many times. The gene calls are TRBV20-1 and TRBJ1-1; D is possibly TRBD1 (5 bases). The CDR3 sequence is 12 residues long. CDR1 and CDR2 (germline): DFQATT, SNEGSKA (reference sequence). Deletions cut 3 bases from V and 2 bases from J, with 7 bases between. CDR3 sequence reads: CSARQGNTEAFF. As DNA, the CDR3 is TGCAGTGCTAGGCAGGGCAACACTGAAGCTTTCTTT.

This clonotype appeared many times. The chain employs TRBV5-5 and TRBJ2-1; D is tentatively TRBD1 or TRBD2 (6 bases each). This CDR3 is 15 amino acids long. Germline CDR1 SGHKS, CDR2 YYEKEE (reference sequence). Trimming stripped 2 bases from V and 3 bases from J, with 12 bases between. CDR3 sequence (DNA): TGTGCCAGCAGCTTTACCGGGGGCCACTACAATGAGCAGTTCTTC. This translates into CASSFTGGHYNEQFF.

This clonotype was counted ten times or more. V usage is TRBV6-1 and J usage is TRBJ2-3; a weak D match, TRBD2 (6 bases). V lost 5 bases, J lost 2 bases, and 8 bases lay in between. CDR3 length: 13 residues. The germline V gene encodes CDR1 MNHNS and CDR2 SASEGT. The CDR3 DNA follows: TGTGCCAGCAGTAGGGACTTCACAGATACGCAGTATTTT. Amino acids: CASSRDFTDTQYF.

The J gene is TRBJ2-1, the V gene TRBV12-3 or TRBV12-4; D remains unclear. The CDR3 extends over 15 amino acids. With 6 bases removed from V and 0 bases from J, the gap between germline ends came to 12 bases. This chain's CDR3 is CASRHIFSSYNEQFF. As DNA, the CDR3 is TGTGCCAGCAGACACATATTTAGCTCCTACAATGAGCAGTTCTTC.

This clonotype came up many times. The chain uses TRBV5-1 and TRBJ2-6; 9 bases map to TRBD1. The CDR3 spans 17 residues. The germline V gene encodes CDR1 SGHRS and CDR2 YFSETQ. Losses at the gene ends were 2 bases for V and 3 bases for J; bases not matched to a gene: 6. CDR3 loop: CASSFRDRAFGANVLTF. CDR3 nucleotides: TGCGCCAGCAGCTTCCGGGACAGGGCATTTGGGGCCAACGTCCTGACTTTC.

This sequence joins TRBV7-2 and TRBJ2-7; 7 bases map to TRBD2. Germline V gene lookup returns CDR1 SGHTA and CDR2 FQGNSA. CDR3 length: 17 amino acids. J was trimmed by 0 bases and V by 8 bases; bases with no gene match: 16. Here the CDR3 DNA reads TGTGCCAGCGTCCCGGGGGGTAGACGGGGGATCTCCTACGAGCAGTACTTC. This translates into CASVPGGRRGISYEQYF.

Ten or more counts support this clonotype. The rearrangement joins TRBV12-3 or TRBV12-4 to TRBJ1-5, with D possibly being TRBD1 (5 bases). The CDR3 totals 12 residues. Trimming left V 8 bases short and J 3 bases short, with 8 bases between. CDR3 protein: CASQGVNQPQHF. DNA for the CDR3: TGTGCCAGCCAAGGGGTCAATCAGCCCCAGCATTTT.

In its sample, this clonotype was seen many times. The chain carries TRBV27 and TRBJ1-2; weak D call: TRBD1 (5 bases). The CDR3 loop spans 12 amino acids. Germline CDR1 is MNHEY and CDR2 is SMNVEV (reference sequence). V was shortened by 8 bases and J by 4 bases, with 11 bases between the two germline ends. CDR3 sequence: CASGGRAYGYTF. CDR3 in DNA: TGTGCCAGCGGGGGACGGGCCTATGGCTACACCTTC.

This clonotype was seen many times. The rearrangement links TRBV5-1 to TRBJ1-1; 7 nucleotides align to TRBD1. The V and J ends lost 4 bases and 0 bases, in that order; junction bases with no gene match: 3. The CDR3 length is 14 residues. In germline, CDR1 is SGHRS, CDR2 YFSETQ. CDR3 sequence reads: CASSRTGMNTEAFF. DNA for the CDR3: TGCGCCAGCAGCCGGACAGGCATGAACACTGAAGCTTTCTTT.

This clonotype was observed many times. The chain couples TRBV5-1 to TRBJ1-6; the D is unclear. The CDR3 is 14 amino acids. The V and J ends lost 3 bases and 9 bases respectively, with 13 bases between them. Germline-derived CDR1 and CDR2 are SGHRS and YFSETQ. Here the CDR3 reads CASSSETVGSPLHF. The CDR3 DNA sequence: TGCGCCAGCAGCTCCGAAACAGTAGGTTCACCCCTCCACTTT. Using reference TRBV5-1 and TRBJ1-6 for the parts outside the CDR3, the full variable domain is KAGVTQTPRYLIKTRGQQVTLSCSPISGHRSVSWYQQTPGQGLQFLFEYFSETQRNKGNFPGRFSGRQFSNSRSEMNVSTLELGDSALYLCASSSETVGSPLHFGNGTRLTVT.

There are many counts of this clonotype. CDR3: CAINPGRGSYEQYF. DNA for the CDR3: TGTGCCATCAACCCGGGACGGGGGTCCTACGAGCAGTACTTC. The chain joins TRBV10-3 to TRBJ2-7, with D perhaps matching TRBD2 (6 bases). This CDR3 region has 14 residues. Germline V CDR1 and CDR2: ENHRY, SYGVKD. V dropped 7 bases and J dropped 1 base, with 14 bases sitting between them.

This clonotype was seen at least ten times. The V gene is TRBV20-1, the J gene TRBJ2-1; D might be TRBD2 (5 bases). Per germline, CDR1 DFQATT and CDR2 SNEGSKA (reference sequence). Deletions cut 2 bases from V and 15 bases from J, with 14 bases between. The CDR3 runs 11 residues. The CDR3 DNA reads as TGCAGTGCTAGACATAGCGTTGGTCGGTTCTTC. This translates into CSARHSVGRFF.

The rearrangement joins TRBV27 to TRBJ2-1; 11 nucleotides line up with TRBD1. CDR1 is MNHEY and CDR2 is SMNVEV in the germline V gene (reference sequence). The CDR3 length is 13 residues. The CDR3 here is CATGQGASNEQFF. The DNA of the CDR3 is TGTGCGACCGGACAGGGGGCGTCTAATGAGCAGTTCTTC.

This clonotype was picked up many times. The chain links TRBV6-1 to TRBJ2-5; TRBD2 might be the D (7 bases). V was trimmed by 4 bases and J by 14 bases, leaving 11 bases between them. Germline CDR1 is MNHNS and CDR2 is SASEGT. The CDR3 contains 10 residues. The CDR3 DNA reads as TGTGCCAGCAGTGCCCGGGGGGCTTACTTC. Encoded protein: CASSARGAYF.

This clonotype appeared many times. The rearrangement joins TRBV5-1 to TRBJ2-3; 7 nucleotides align to TRBD2. Trimming at V came to 7 bases and at J to 0 bases, leaving 5 bases not matched to a gene. CDR1 is SGHRS and CDR2 is YFSETQ in the germline V gene. The length of the CDR3 is 14 residues. The CDR3 region is CASVDGGSTDTQYF. In nucleotides, the CDR3 is TGCGCCAGCGTGGACGGGGGGAGCACAGATACGCAGTATTTT.

This clonotype was seen repeatedly, ten times or more. The chain recombines TRBV20-1 with TRBJ1-1; D unresolved. The CDR3 is 13 amino acids. Germline values: CDR1 DFQATT, CDR2 SNEGSKA (reference sequence). Trimming stripped 7 bases from V and 3 bases from J, with 15 bases between. CDR3 sequence (DNA): TGCAGTGTACCGGGAGATGGGGACACTGAAGCTTTCTTT. Its translation is CSVPGDGDTEAFF.

This clonotype was recorded at least ten times. V gene TRBV7-9 combines with J gene TRBJ2-1; the match to TRBD1 covers 8 bases. After removal of 6 bases from V and 2 bases from J, the junction contained 15 bases not matched to a gene. This CDR3 is 18 amino acids long. Germline CDR1 SEHNR, CDR2 FQNEAQ (reference sequence). Here the CDR3 reads CASRSRRNPTGAYNEQFF. CDR3 nucleotide sequence: TGTGCCAGCAGGAGTAGGAGGAATCCGACAGGGGCCTACAATGAGCAGTTCTTC. Complete variable domain (other parts from reference TRBV7-9 and TRBJ2-1): DTGVSQNPRHKITKRGQNVTFRCDPISEHNRLYWYRQTLGQGPEFLTYFQNEAQLEKSRLLSDRFSAERPKGSFSTLEIQRTEQGDSAMYLCASRSRRNPTGAYNEQFFGPGTRLTVL.

The CDR3 loop reads CASSPHGGEYPEAFF. Written as DNA, the CDR3 is TGTGCCAGCAGCCCACATGGTGGCGAGTACCCTGAAGCTTTCTTT. V usage is TRBV9 and J usage is TRBJ1-1; D remains unclear. Germline values: CDR1 SGDLS, CDR2 YYNGEE. CDR3 length equals 15 residues. Trimming shortened V by 4 bases and J by 6 bases, and 19 bases separated the two germline ends.

This clonotype was seen just once. A much larger clonotype is one base distant, so this may be a read error. V and J are TRBV18 and TRBJ2-1, with TRBD2 matching 8 bases. The CDR3 extends over 16 amino acids. Per the germline V gene, CDR1 is KGHSH and CDR2 is LQKENI. CDR3 DNA: TGTGCCAGCTCAACAAAAACACGGGGGGGCTACAATGAGCAGCTCTTC. As protein: CASSTKTRGGYNEQLF.

This clonotype was seen at least ten times. The V and J genes are TRBV15 and TRBJ1-2, with D unclear. The CDR3 totals 13 residues. V was cut by 2 bases and J by 2 bases, with 6 bases left in between. Germline-derived CDR1 and CDR2 are LNHNV and YYDKDF (reference sequence). The chain's CDR3 is CATSRQKNYGYTF. CDR3 nucleotides: TGTGCCACCAGCAGACAAAAAAACTATGGCTACACCTTC.

This clonotype occurred many times. This rearrangement joins TRBV20-1 to TRBJ1-4; no clear D. The V end was cut by 3 bases, the J end by 1 base, with 12 bases between. This CDR3 spans 15 amino acids. CDR1 DFQATT and CDR2 SNEGSKA come from the germline V gene (reference sequence). The CDR3 DNA reads TGCAGTGCTAGCTCCAGTTCAGGAACTAATGAAAAACTGTTTTTT. This codes for CSASSSSGTNEKLFF.

There are many counts of this clonotype. The chain uses TRBV7-2 and TRBJ1-1; 8 nucleotides align to TRBD1. The CDR3 totals 16 residues. CDR1 is SGHTA and CDR2 is FQGNSA in the germline V gene. Unmatched junction bases numbered 9, after V lost 5 bases and J lost 1 base. CDR3 nucleotide sequence: TGTGCCAGCAGCCTTCGGACAGGGCGGGGGAACACTGAAGCTTTCTTT. Translated: CASSLRTGRGNTEAFF.

In this sample, this clonotype turned up many times. V is TRBV7-9 and J is TRBJ1-5; a possible D gene is TRBD1 (6 bases). Germline V gene sequence: CDR1 SEHNR, CDR2 FQNEAQ (reference sequence). CDR3 size: 13 residues. The ends were cut back, 4 bases at V and 7 bases at J, with 11 bases in the middle. CDR3 in amino acids: CASSSTQGQPQHF. CDR3 sequence (DNA): TGTGCCAGCAGCTCTACCCAGGGGCAGCCCCAGCATTTT. Complete variable domain (other parts from reference TRBV7-9 and TRBJ1-5): DTGVSQNPRHKITKRGQNVTFRCDPISEHNRLYWYRQTLGQGPEFLTYFQNEAQLEKSRLLSDRFSAERPKGSFSTLEIQRTEQGDSAMYLCASSSTQGQPQHFGDGTRLSIL.

This clonotype was counted ten times or more. The chain links TRBV10-1 to TRBJ2-1; TRBD1 aligns across 8 bases. CDR1 is WNHNN, CDR2 SYGVQD, per germline (reference sequence). The CDR3 runs 15 residues. V shed 3 bases and J 4 bases; nucleotides not matched to a gene: 5. Here the CDR3 DNA reads TGCGCCAGCAGTGATACAGGGGGGAGGTACAATGAGCAGTTCTTC. Protein sequence: CASSDTGGRYNEQFF.

There are many counts of this clonotype. The gene calls are TRBV7-2 and TRBJ2-5, with 8 positions matching TRBD2. Germline CDR1 is SGHTA and CDR2 is FQGNSA. V shed 3 bases and J 2 bases; nucleotides not matched to a gene: 5. The CDR3 spans 15 residues. CDR3 DNA: TGTGCCAGCAGCTTCCAGCGGGGGCCTCAAGAGACCCAGTACTTC. This translates into CASSFQRGPQETQYF.